Below are 3 T cell receptor beta chains sequenced from a single sample in a study of patients and donors after allogeneic stem cell transplantation. TCRdb re-analysed the RT-PCR reads in MiXCR, keeping a single row per CDR3 protein. The sample includes 150,000 to 200,000 distinct CDR3 sequences, 35% to 50% of them seen just once. The sequencing sample was made of blood, either unsorted or a sorted T cell fraction (not recorded which). Receptor source: a human donor who was either an allogeneic HSCT recipient or a stem cell or donor lymphocyte infusion donor (not recorded which). It is not recorded whose cells these are; they may come from a transplant donor.

V usage is TRBV15 and J usage is TRBJ1-1; tentative D call: TRBD1 (5 bases). The CDR3 length is 14 residues. The germline V gene has CDR1 LNHNV and CDR2 YYDKDF (reference sequence). The V end was cut by 1 base, the J end by 6 bases, with 12 bases between. The CDR3 reads CATSRAGRAAEAFF. In DNA, the CDR3 is TGTGCCACCAGCAGAGCCGGCAGGGCCGCTGAAGCTTTCTTT.

This clonotype occurred a few times. The chain uses TRBV30 and TRBJ2-7, with unresolved D. The ends were cut back, 0 bases at V and 4 bases at J, with 4 bases in the middle. The CDR3 has 11 amino acids. Germline V gene lookup returns CDR1 GTSNPN and CDR2 SVGIG (reference sequence). The CDR3: CAWSVRYEQYF. The CDR3 DNA follows: TGTGCCTGGAGTGTACGGTACGAGCAGTACTTC.

The chain employs TRBV10-3 and TRBJ2-7; D is perhaps TRBD2 (6 bases). Trimming left V 2 bases short and J 6 bases short, with 14 bases between. This CDR3 has 14 amino acids. Germline CDR1 reads ENHRY; CDR2 reads SYGVKD. For the CDR3, the DNA is TGTGCCATCAGTGAGATTGGGCTAGCGAGCGAGCAGTACTTC. Translated, it gives CAISEIGLASEQYF.